The T cell receptor beta chain under discussion was sequenced for a study of cytomegalovirus exposure and HLA in healthy donors. Study-level points and caveats: CMV serostatus was the sole immune exposure data available.

As for this clone: Antigen: not known.

This PCR relied on a set of 60 Vbeta primers and 13 Jbeta primers. Using immunoSEQ multiplex PCR, the repertoire was profiled, and TCRdb retains in-frame clones only, with some absent. The sample carries around 130,000 clones, about 80% recorded once. The sequence was collected from a woman in her forties in good health and CMV-seronegative. The sequenced sample was PBMCs.

The CDR3 reads CASSFRDRNNNEQFF. CDR3 coding DNA: TGTGCCAGCAGCTTCCGGGACAGGAATAACAATGAGCAGTTCTTC. The V gene is TRBV13, the J gene TRBJ2-1, with 8 bases aligning to TRBD1. Germline V gives CDR1 PRHDT, CDR2 FYEKMQ (reference sequence). This CDR3 contains 15 residues. The V gene end was trimmed by 3 bases and the J gene end by 5 bases; junction bases not matched to a gene: 6.